This is a list of T cell receptor beta chains from one sample in a study of cytomegalovirus exposure and HLA in healthy donors. The table came from immunoSEQ multiplex PCR; TCRdb's copy has only in-frame clones and leaves some out. The sample shows about 130,000 clones, and roughly 1% sits with its ten largest clones. Sequencing was carried out using PBMCs. Receptors originate from a young man in good health and CMV-seronegative. Both conserved end residues are part of each CDR3. The order of the fields is J gene, V gene, CDR3 protein.

j_gene: TRBJ2-1
v_gene: TRBV6-5
CDR3aa: CASSQIQGKQFF

j_gene: TRBJ1-5
v_gene: TRBV2
CDR3aa: CASRESGGNQPQHF

j_gene: TRBJ1-1
v_gene: TRBV6-6
CDR3aa: CASSYGGGTEAFF

j_gene: TRBJ2-1
v_gene: TRBV7-3
CDR3aa: CASSLVAGSYNEQFF

j_gene: TRBJ1-3
v_gene: TRBV28
CDR3aa: CASTKTGSGNTIYF

j_gene: TRBJ2-3
v_gene: TRBV19
CDR3aa: CASSIGDILRRGTQYF

j_gene: TRBJ1-4
v_gene: TRBV29-1
CDR3aa: CSVGPVGGATNEKLFF

j_gene: TRBJ2-5
v_gene: TRBV2
CDR3aa: CASRTTGGGETQYF

j_gene: TRBJ1-1
v_gene: TRBV4-2
CDR3aa: CASSLRDTLGANTEAFF

j_gene: TRBJ1-2
v_gene: TRBV27
CDR3aa: CASSFLPSNYGYTF